A selection of T cell receptor beta chains follows, all from one sample in a study of CD8 T cells in Susac syndrome. MiXCR was run by TCRdb on the immunoSEQ multiplex PCR reads, yielding one entry per CDR3 protein. The sample carries under 150,000 distinct CDR3 sequences, 95% recorded once. Input material: CD4+ T cells from PBMCs. The source of these receptors is a human donor with Susac syndrome. CDR3s include the opening cysteine and the closing phenylalanine or tryptophan. Each record gives: V gene, clone size, J gene, D gene, CDR3 protein, CDR3 DNA. The D gene is left open where the match is weak. The listing skips clone size in some rows; elsewhere it reads once, few, many or a size class.

v_call: TRBV13; clone_size: NA; j_call: TRBJ1-5; d_call: NA; cdr3_aa: CASSRGGNSQPQHF; cdr3_nt: TGTGCCAGCAGCCGGGGGGGGAATAGTCAGCCCCAGCATTTT
v_call: TRBV6-2/TRBV6-3; clone_size: NA; j_call: TRBJ1-5; d_call: NA; cdr3_aa: CASSGDDGYNQPQHF; cdr3_nt: TGTGCCAGCAGTGGGGATGACGGGTACAATCAGCCCCAGCATTTT
v_call: TRBV20-1; clone_size: NA; j_call: TRBJ1-1; d_call: TRBD1; cdr3_aa: CRAIRDRADTEAFF; cdr3_nt: TGCAGGGCGATTAGGGACAGGGCGGACACTGAAGCTTTCTTT
v_call: TRBV19; clone_size: NA; j_call: TRBJ1-5; d_call: NA; cdr3_aa: CASISGWGGKSNQPQHF; cdr3_nt: TGTGCCAGTATTTCGGGTTGGGGGGGGAAGAGCAATCAGCCCCAGCATTTT
v_call: TRBV10-1; clone_size: NA; j_call: TRBJ2-7; d_call: TRBD1; cdr3_aa: CASSEAGGKEEQYF; cdr3_nt: TGCGCCAGCAGTGAGGCAGGGGGAAAGGAAGAGCAGTACTTC
v_call: TRBV7-9; clone_size: NA; j_call: TRBJ2-7; d_call: NA; cdr3_aa: CASSPGTFSKQYF; cdr3_nt: TGTGCCAGCAGCCCCGGGACATTCAGTAAGCAGTACTTC
v_call: TRBV29-1; clone_size: NA; j_call: TRBJ1-4; d_call: NA; cdr3_aa: CSVGSAGHEKLFF; cdr3_nt: TGCAGCGTTGGATCCGCAGGGCATGAAAAACTGTTTTTT
v_call: TRBV2; clone_size: NA; j_call: TRBJ2-3; d_call: NA; cdr3_aa: CASSVDTQSTDTQYF; cdr3_nt: TGTGCCAGCAGCGTTGACACCCAAAGCACAGATACGCAGTATTTT
v_call: TRBV30; clone_size: NA; j_call: TRBJ1-1; d_call: TRBD1; cdr3_aa: CASGQGANAFF; cdr3_nt: TGTGCCTCTGGACAGGGGGCAAACGCTTTCTTT
v_call: TRBV29-1; clone_size: NA; j_call: TRBJ1-2; d_call: TRBD1; cdr3_aa: CSVDKGQGADTF; cdr3_nt: TGCAGCGTTGATAAGGGGCAGGGGGCGGACACCTTC
v_call: TRBV19; clone_size: NA; j_call: TRBJ1-6; d_call: TRBD1; cdr3_aa: CASSQGTATSYNSPLHF; cdr3_nt: TGTGCCAGTAGTCAGGGGACAGCGACCTCCTATAATTCACCCCTCCACTTT
v_call: TRBV30; clone_size: once; j_call: TRBJ2-5; d_call: TRBD2; cdr3_aa: CAYGTSGETQYF; cdr3_nt: TGTGCCTACGGGACTAGTGGAGAGACCCAGTACTTC
v_call: TRBV30; clone_size: NA; j_call: TRBJ1-5; d_call: TRBD1; cdr3_aa: CAWSLRDRGNQPQHF; cdr3_nt: TGTGCCTGGAGCCTTAGGGACAGGGGCAATCAGCCCCAGCATTTT
v_call: TRBV7-9; clone_size: NA; j_call: TRBJ1-4; d_call: NA; cdr3_aa: CASRPGQGATNEKLFF; cdr3_nt: TGTGCCAGCAGGCCAGGACAAGGTGCAACTAATGAAAAACTGTTTTTT
v_call: TRBV14; clone_size: NA; j_call: TRBJ2-5; d_call: NA; cdr3_aa: CASSQERRVETQYF; cdr3_nt: TGTGCCAGCAGCCAAGAGCGGAGGGTCGAGACCCAGTACTTC
v_call: TRBV5-1; clone_size: NA; j_call: TRBJ1-3; d_call: NA; cdr3_aa: CASSLEGAAGNTIYF; cdr3_nt: TGCGCCAGCAGCTTGGAAGGGGCGGCTGGAAACACCATATATTTT
v_call: TRBV9; clone_size: NA; j_call: TRBJ1-1; d_call: NA; cdr3_aa: CASSVARVNTEAFF; cdr3_nt: TGTGCCAGCAGCGTAGCGAGGGTGAACACTGAAGCTTTCTTT
v_call: TRBV9; clone_size: NA; j_call: TRBJ2-3; d_call: TRBD2; cdr3_aa: CASSRGGADTQYF; cdr3_nt: TGTGCCAGCAGCCGGGGGGGCGCAGATACGCAGTATTTT
v_call: TRBV19; clone_size: once; j_call: TRBJ1-2; d_call: NA; cdr3_aa: CASSPTEVYGYTF; cdr3_nt: TGTGCCAGTAGTCCGACAGAGGTCTATGGCTACACCTTC
v_call: TRBV20-1; clone_size: NA; j_call: TRBJ2-7; d_call: TRBD2; cdr3_aa: CSAPPYSGSYEQYF; cdr3_nt: TGCAGTGCTCCGCCCTACAGCGGGAGCTACGAGCAGTACTTC
v_call: TRBV30; clone_size: once; j_call: TRBJ2-2; d_call: NA; cdr3_aa: CAWSANRPVVGELFF; cdr3_nt: TGTGCCTGGAGTGCAAATAGGCCGGTGGTCGGGGAGCTGTTTTTT
v_call: TRBV6-4; clone_size: NA; j_call: TRBJ2-1; d_call: NA; cdr3_aa: CASSAGGSSEQFF; cdr3_nt: TGTGCCAGCAGCGCCGGGGGCAGCTCTGAGCAGTTCTTC
v_call: TRBV19; clone_size: NA; j_call: TRBJ1-2; d_call: NA; cdr3_aa: CASSIGTGNYGYTF; cdr3_nt: TGTGCCAGTAGTATCGGCACAGGGAACTATGGCTACACCTTC
v_call: TRBV27; clone_size: NA; j_call: TRBJ1-1; d_call: TRBD1; cdr3_aa: CASSGPRPGQGGFTEAFF; cdr3_nt: TGTGCCAGCAGTGGCCCACGACCGGGACAGGGCGGATTCACTGAAGCTTTCTTT
v_call: TRBV28; clone_size: NA; j_call: TRBJ1-2; d_call: TRBD1; cdr3_aa: CASSSGTGILHYGYTF; cdr3_nt: TGTGCCAGCAGTTCCGGGACAGGGATCTTACACTATGGCTACACCTTC
v_call: TRBV2; clone_size: NA; j_call: TRBJ2-1; d_call: TRBD2; cdr3_aa: CASFRGGAGTYNEQFF; cdr3_nt: TGTGCCAGCTTCCGGGGGGGGGCCGGGACCTACAATGAGCAGTTCTTC
v_call: TRBV20-1; clone_size: NA; j_call: TRBJ1-4; d_call: NA; cdr3_aa: CSAVMLNEKLFF; cdr3_nt: TGCAGTGCTGTCATGCTTAATGAAAAACTGTTTTTT
v_call: TRBV30; clone_size: NA; j_call: TRBJ1-4; d_call: TRBD1; cdr3_aa: CAWSPRGTGNEKLFF; cdr3_nt: TGTGCCTGGAGTCCACGCGGGACAGGGAATGAAAAACTGTTTTTT
v_call: TRBV5-1; clone_size: NA; j_call: TRBJ1-1; d_call: NA; cdr3_aa: CASSLDSMGTEAFF; cdr3_nt: TGCGCCAGCAGCTTGGACAGTATGGGCACTGAAGCTTTCTTT
v_call: TRBV28; clone_size: NA; j_call: TRBJ2-1; d_call: NA; cdr3_aa: CASSLGLKDGEQFF; cdr3_nt: TGTGCCAGCAGTTTAGGGCTCAAGGATGGTGAGCAGTTCTTC
v_call: TRBV6-4; clone_size: NA; j_call: TRBJ2-3; d_call: TRBD2; cdr3_aa: CASSSGATDTQYF; cdr3_nt: TGTGCCAGTTCTAGCGGGGCCACAGATACGCAGTATTTT